The entry below gives a single TCR beta chain sequence along with its context. Its antigen is still unknown. It has no much larger one-base neighbor in the sample; base qualities were not kept. The data were obtained in a study of T cell repertoires in cytomegalovirus infection (dated 2019 in TCRdb). Regarding the complete study: Peptide stimulations targeted recently identified HLA-C-restricted CMV epitopes, whose presentation resists viral immunomodulation, together with well-studied HLA-B-restricted epitopes. Because public TCR beta signatures pointed to carriage of CMV infection together with the matching HLA type, the HLA type of each donor mattered for the analysis.

For sequencing, an Illumina HiSeq 1500 was employed. In-frame beta chains were kept once TCRdb had trimmed the public reads at Q25 with fastp and called clones with MiXCR. Records with the same CDR3 protein are collapsed into one entry carrying the most frequent genes and DNA. The sample table records under 95,000 distinct CDR3 sequences; about 44% of these occur just once. Approximately 93% of the sample is in the top ten clones. The meaning of the sample's treatment or condition label: in vitro stimulation with specific CMV peptide epitopes to enrich CMV-specific T cells. General study outcomes and caveats: Cumulative frequency of public TCR beta family members discriminated carriers of CMV infection plus the relevant HLA type in this cohort and an independent 352-donor cohort. The ex vivo response was dominated by HLA-C-restricted CMV-specific TCR beta clonotypes, which also provided the single most frequent clonotype in two of eight donors.

Relative to germline, V is 2 bases shorter and J is 1 base shorter, with 11 bases between their ends. Spanning cysteine to phenylalanine, the CDR3 consists of 15 amino acids. Only CDR3 DNA is held: 45 bases, read in frame from base 1. CDR1 and CDR2, per the germline V gene, are SGHTA and FQGTGA. This chain is built from TRBV7-3 and TRBJ1-1; a tentative D call is TRBD1 (5 bases match). Sequences were derived from CD8+ T cells from cultured PBMCs, sampled from culture after CMV antigen stimulation. The origin of this receptor is a human donor in good health (CMV status not recorded). Some clones in this sample may be carry-over from other donors' samples. In nucleotides, the sequence is TGTGCCAGCAGCTTAGGGGTGGGACCGAACACTGAAGCTTTCTTT. It translates to CASSLGVGPNTEAFF.